These 23 T cell receptor beta chains came from one sample sequenced in a study of blood T cells in healthy people across ages. Through a sample-barcoded 5' primer and a J-beta primer mix, a second PCR was run for 7 to 11 cycles. TCRdb re-derived calls from the 5' RACE reads in MiXCR, one entry per CDR3 protein. The sample holds some 800,000 distinct CDR3 sequences, roughly 44% seen once. Sequences were obtained from blood. The source is a man in his fifties or sixties in good health.

This clonotype was seen more than once but under ten times. The rearrangement uses TRBV9 and TRBJ2-2, with D possibly TRBD2 on 5 matching bases. The CDR3 spans 15 residues. The germline V gene has CDR1 SGDLS and CDR2 YYNGEE. V was clipped by 2 bases and J by 0 bases, with 8 bases between them. The CDR3 loop is CASSVASPNTGELFF. The DNA for the CDR3 is TGTGCCAGCAGCGTCGCTAGCCCGAACACCGGGGAGCTGTTTTTT.

V gene TRBV5-1 combines with J gene TRBJ2-1; TRBD1 agrees at 9 bases. The CDR3 is made up of 15 amino acids. Trimming removed 3 bases from V and 3 bases from J; junction bases left unmatched: 4. Germline loops: CDR1 SGHRS, CDR2 YFSETQ. Here the CDR3 DNA reads TGCGCCAGCAGCTGGGGGACAGGGCACTACAATGAGCAGTTCTTC. Its translation: CASSWGTGHYNEQFF.

The chain links TRBV7-2 to TRBJ2-3, with D unclear. This CDR3 is built from 15 residues. The V end lost 2 bases, the J end lost 6 bases, and 15 bases lay between the germline ends. In germline, CDR1 is SGHTA, CDR2 FQGNSA. CDR3 in amino acids: CASSLMGRFSDTQYF. CDR3 bases: TGTGCCAGCAGCTTAATGGGCAGATTCTCGGATACGCAGTATTTT. Full variable domain (rest looked up from reference TRBV7-2 and TRBJ2-3): GAGVSQSPSNKVTEKGKDVELRCDPISGHTALYWYRQSLGQGLEFLIYFQGNSAPDKSGLPSDRFSAERTGGSVSTLTIQRTQQEDSAVYLCASSLMGRFSDTQYFGPGTRLTVL.

The chain couples TRBV13 to TRBJ1-4, with D possibly TRBD1 on 6 matching bases. Trimming took 0 bases from V and 3 from J, leaving 11 bases between them. The CDR3 sequence is 16 residues long. CDR1 PRHDT and CDR2 FYEKMQ come from the germline V gene (reference sequence). DNA of the CDR3: TGTGCCAGCAGCTTAGGCGGCGGGGGCCCTAATGAAAAACTGTTTTTT. This translates into CASSLGGGGPNEKLFF.

There are many counts of this clonotype. This chain uses TRBV5-8 with TRBJ2-1, with D possibly TRBD1 on 6 matching bases. Per the germline V gene, CDR1 is SGHTS and CDR2 is YDEGEE. This CDR3 has 17 residues. Trimming took 0 bases from V and 7 from J, leaving 20 bases between them. The CDR3 DNA follows: TGTGCCAGCAGCTTGGAACAGGGAATCCGGTCGAATAATGAGCAGTTCTTC. Translated: CASSLEQGIRSNNEQFF.

This rearrangement joins TRBV2 to TRBJ2-3, with D tentatively TRBD1 (6 bases). Germline CDR1 is SNHLY and CDR2 is FYNNEI. This CDR3 spans 13 amino acids. Trimming removed 8 bases from V and 4 bases from J, with 13 bases in between. CDR3 region: CASRPEGADTQYF. The CDR3 DNA is TGTGCCAGCCGCCCCGAGGGGGCAGATACGCAGTATTTT.

The J gene is TRBJ2-7, the V gene TRBV27, with 10 bases aligning to TRBD1. CDR1 MNHEY and CDR2 SMNVEV come from the germline V gene (reference sequence). The CDR3 sequence is 14 residues long. Trimming removed 7 bases from V and 5 bases from J; junction bases left unmatched: 8. The CDR3 DNA is TGTGCCAGCATGACAGGGGGCAGGGTTAACGAGCAGTACTTC. As protein: CASMTGGRVNEQYF.

The rearrangement joins TRBV29-1 to TRBJ2-5, with TRBD2 matching over 12 bases. The CDR3 is 15 amino acids. Germline CDR1 SQVTM, CDR2 ANQGSEA. After removal of 4 bases from V and 11 bases from J, the junction contained 14 bases not matched to a gene. The CDR3 coding sequence is TGCAGCGTTGTTGCTAGCGGGGGGGCTCCCGATGAGCAGTACTTC. Residues: CSVVASGGAPDEQYF. Based on the CDR3 plus reference TRBV29-1 and TRBJ2-5, the full variable domain is SAVISQKPSRDICQRGTSLTIQCQVDSQVTMMFWYRQQPGQSLTLIATANQGSEATYESGFVIDKFPISRPNLTFSTLTVSNMSPEDSSIYLCSVVASGGAPDEQYFGPGTRLLVL.

In this sample, this clonotype turned up a few times. CDR3 bases: TGTGCCAGCAGCTTTAGCGGGGGTCTAGCCGGGGAGACCCAGTACTTC. Protein product: CASSFSGGLAGETQYF. The genes are TRBV7-2 and TRBJ2-5, with TRBD2 matching 9 bases. CDR1 and CDR2 from the germline V gene are SGHTA and FQGNSA. V shed 3 bases and J 5 bases; nucleotides not matched to a gene: 10. The CDR3 has 16 residues.

This clonotype has more than one count but fewer than ten. The rearrangement uses TRBV27 and TRBJ2-5; maybe TRBD2 (6 bases). V was trimmed by 4 bases and J by 6 bases, leaving 15 bases between them. Germline V gene sequence: CDR1 MNHEY, CDR2 SMNVEV (reference sequence). CDR3 size: 14 residues. This CDR3 is CASSSGLLKQTQYF. CDR3 coding DNA: TGTGCCAGCAGTTCGGGACTCCTCAAACAGACCCAGTACTTC.

The chain combines TRBV5-4 with TRBJ2-7; 9 positions agree with TRBD1. Germline lookup yields CDR1 SGHNT and CDR2 YYREEE (reference sequence). With 7 bases clipped from V and 7 bases from J, the junction kept 9 bases outside the gene matches. The CDR3 length is 13 residues. The chain's CDR3 is CASGTGTGREQYF. CDR3 coding DNA: TGTGCCAGCGGCACCGGGACAGGGAGGGAGCAGTACTTC.

This clonotype came up a few times. The chain couples TRBV29-1 to TRBJ2-1; unclear D gene. Germline-derived CDR1 and CDR2 are SQVTM and ANQGSEA. V shed 4 bases and J shed 6 bases, with 4 bases lying between them. The CDR3 runs to 10 residues. The CDR3: CSVGVNEQFF. The CDR3 nucleotides are TGCAGCGTTGGAGTCAATGAGCAGTTCTTC.

This chain joins TRBV4-1 and TRBJ2-3, with 7 nucleotides matching TRBD1. After removal of 2 bases from V and 3 bases from J, the junction contained 14 bases not matched to a gene. CDR3 length: 18 residues. Germline CDR1 reads MGHRA; CDR2 reads YSYEKL. CDR3 region: CASSQLRMGTDGTDTQYF. As DNA, the CDR3 is TGCGCCAGCAGCCAACTTCGAATGGGGACAGATGGAACAGATACGCAGTATTTT.

The chain joins TRBV4-3 to TRBJ1-1; D uncertain. Germline loops: CDR1 LGHNA, CDR2 YSLEER. This CDR3 spans 16 amino acids. V shed 1 base and J shed 0 bases, with 12 bases lying between them. CDR3 in DNA: TGCGCCAGCAGCCAAGGTAGTAGCCTCATGAACACTGAAGCTTTCTTT. Its protein product is CASSQGSSLMNTEAFF.

This clonotype occurred a few times. V gene TRBV7-2 combines with J gene TRBJ2-7; 16 nucleotides agree with TRBD2. The CDR3 has 18 residues. Germline V gene lookup returns CDR1 SGHTA and CDR2 FQGNSA. V lost 5 bases to trimming and J lost 4 bases; unmatched junction nucleotides: 11. As DNA, the CDR3 is TGTGCCAGCAGCATATACGGGACTAGCGGGGGGGGCGGGTACGAGCAGTACTTC. Encoded protein: CASSIYGTSGGGGYEQYF.

The chain is built from TRBV11-2 and TRBJ1-1; 7 nucleotides match TRBD1. This CDR3 has 14 amino acids. The V and J ends lost 5 bases and 5 bases, in that order; junction bases with no gene match: 8. Germline V gene sequence: CDR1 SGHAT, CDR2 FQNNGV. The CDR3 sequence: CASSPRTGVTEAFF. The CDR3 nucleotides are TGTGCCAGCAGCCCCCGCACAGGGGTGACTGAAGCTTTCTTT.

CDR3 DNA: TGTGCCACCAGACAGCATTTGGGCACAGATACGCAGTATTTT. It is translated as CATRQHLGTDTQYF. J is TRBJ2-3 and V is TRBV27; possibly TRBD1 for D (5 bases). Trimming stripped 10 bases from V and 1 base from J, with 15 bases between. CDR3 length: 14 residues. The V gene's germline CDR1 is MNHEY and CDR2 SMNVEV (reference sequence).

Only a few counts were recorded for this clonotype. Written as DNA, the CDR3 is TGTGCCAGCAGCTTAGCGTCAGGCGGTGGCTACACCTTC. It encodes CASSLASGGGYTF. The rearrangement joins TRBV11-2 to TRBJ1-2; the D is unclear. Germline V gene data show CDR1 as SGHAT and CDR2 as FQNNGV. The CDR3 sequence is 13 residues long. V was cut by 1 base and J by 7 bases, with 10 bases left in between. Using reference TRBV11-2 and TRBJ1-2 for the parts outside the CDR3, the full variable domain is EAGVAQSPRYKIIEKRQSVAFWCNPISGHATLYWYQQILGQGPKLLIQFQNNGVVDDSQLPKDRFSAERLKGVDSTLKIQPAKLEDSAVYLCASSLASGGGYTFGSGTRLTVV.

This clonotype was observed a single time. One end of the junction does not line up with germline, which may come from a read error. V gene TRBV11-2 combines with J gene TRBJ1-2, with 8 bases aligning to TRBD1. In germline, CDR1 is SGHAT, CDR2 FQNNGV. There are 14 residues in the CDR3. The CDR3 coding sequence is TGTACCAGCAGCTTAGAACAGGGGGTTAGGGGCTACACCTTC. It yields the protein CTSSLEQGVRGYTF.

This clonotype was found a few times. V gene TRBV12-3 or TRBV12-4 combines with J gene TRBJ2-3; 7 bases line up with TRBD1. The length of the CDR3 is 18 residues. J lost 2 bases, V lost 4 bases, and 15 bases had no gene match. The CDR3, as DNA: TGTGCCAGCAGTTACAGAAACAGGGGTCTAACTCACACAGATACGCAGTATTTT. Translated, it gives CASSYRNRGLTHTDTQYF.

The V call is TRBV2, the J call TRBJ2-1, with 7 bases lining up with TRBD1. Germline CDR1 reads SNHLY; CDR2 reads FYNNEI. The CDR3 totals 15 residues. V lost 5 bases to trimming and J lost 8 bases; unmatched junction nucleotides: 12. The CDR3 bases are TGTGCCAGCAGTCCCTCGTCCGGGACAGTTGATGAGCAGTTCTTC. The encoded protein is CASSPSSGTVDEQFF.

The J gene is TRBJ1-4, the V gene TRBV7-2, with TRBD1 as a possible D gene (5 bases). The V end lost 5 bases, the J end lost 7 bases, and 17 bases lay between the germline ends. The CDR3 covers 15 residues. Germline CDR1 reads SGHTA; CDR2 reads FQGNSA. In nucleotides, the CDR3 is TGTGCCAGCAGCCCGGGACCTGGTGCTGGTGAAAAACTGTTTTTT. It specifies CASSPGPGAGEKLFF.

The chain couples TRBV11-1 to TRBJ1-4; D is possibly TRBD1 (6 bases). Between the trimmed V and J ends, which lost 5 bases and 5 bases, there was a span of 18 bases. This CDR3 spans 16 amino acids. Germline V gene sequence: CDR1 SGHAT, CDR2 FQDESV (reference sequence). The CDR3 protein is CASSPPLSGGNEKLFF. CDR3 in DNA: TGTGCCAGCAGCCCCCCCCTCTCGGGGGGCAATGAAAAACTGTTTTTT.